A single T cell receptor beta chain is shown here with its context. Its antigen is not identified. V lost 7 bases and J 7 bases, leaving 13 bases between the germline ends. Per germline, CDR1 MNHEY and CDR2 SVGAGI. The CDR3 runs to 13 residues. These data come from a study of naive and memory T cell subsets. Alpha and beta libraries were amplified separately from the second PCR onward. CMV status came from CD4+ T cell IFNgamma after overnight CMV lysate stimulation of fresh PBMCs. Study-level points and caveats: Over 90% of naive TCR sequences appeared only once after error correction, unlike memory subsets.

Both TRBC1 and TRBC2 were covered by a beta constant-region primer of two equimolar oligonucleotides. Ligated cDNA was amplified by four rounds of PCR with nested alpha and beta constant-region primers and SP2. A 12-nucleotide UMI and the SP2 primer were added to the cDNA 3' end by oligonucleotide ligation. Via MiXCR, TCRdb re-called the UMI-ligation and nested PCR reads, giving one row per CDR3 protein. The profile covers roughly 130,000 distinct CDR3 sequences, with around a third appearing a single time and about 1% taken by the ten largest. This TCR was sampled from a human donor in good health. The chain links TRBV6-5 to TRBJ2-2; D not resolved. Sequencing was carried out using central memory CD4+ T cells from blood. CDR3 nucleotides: TGTGCCAGCAAACTTGGGGTATTCGGGGAGCTGTTTTTT. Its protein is CASKLGVFGELFF.